This T cell receptor (beta chain) was sequenced during a study of CD8 T cells in ankylosing spondylitis. The study's findings and limits: Disease-linked clones bore a CD8+ phenotype and were relatively rare in peripheral blood. Blood from ankylosing spondylitis patients appeared to carry a characteristic roughly eight-variant TCR beta motif. Reported data indicate significant enrichment of disease-linked clones within matched ankylosing spondylitis synovial fluid.

Libraries for TCR beta were made by quantitative 5'-RACE with molecular barcodes. In TCRdb, the 5' RACE reads were re-called with MiXCR into one record per CDR3 protein. Counted here are about 540,000 distinct CDR3 sequences, roughly an eighth occurring once; the ten biggest clones make up approximately 6.2%. This clonotype was seen more than once but under ten times. Its antigen is as yet unknown. Sequences were obtained from blood, either unsorted or a sorted T cell fraction (not recorded which). This receptor was taken from a male donor with ankylosing spondylitis.

The CDR3 DNA follows: TGCAGTTCGGGCGGGAGGGATACGCAGTATTTT. Translated: CSSGGRDTQYF. The chain employs TRBV20-1 and TRBJ2-3; TRBD2 agrees at 8 bases. The CDR3 is 11 residues long. The germline V gene encodes CDR1 DFQATT and CDR2 SNEGSKA (reference sequence). Trimming removed 8 bases from V and 6 bases from J; junction bases left unmatched: 4.